This entry features one TCR beta chain sequence. Germline V gives CDR1 MDHEN, CDR2 SYDVKM. The CDR3 is 15 amino acids. The germline V and J ends were trimmed by 5 bases and 2 bases, with 12 bases remaining between them. The source of the sample is a study of shared clonotypes between healthy human individuals. Whole-study context: Donor composition was a couple of women and three men, aged 18 to 49.

Several immunoSEQ plates held equal portions of the genomic DNA taken from each subset. The method was immunoSEQ multiplex PCR; TCRdb's version includes in-frame clones alone and lacks a portion of them. The table has around 2,000,000 clones, 85% to 95% seen once. Sequencing used naive CD4+ T cells sorted from blood. Subset denoted: CD45RA+ positively selected. The V gene is TRBV28, the J gene TRBJ1-4; D remains unclear. This TCR came from a man younger than 35 in good health. The CDR3 protein is CASSPPGFTNEKLFF. The CDR3 DNA sequence: TGTGCCAGCAGTCCTCCGGGATTTACTAATGAAAAACTGTTTTTT.